These 17 T cell receptor beta chains were sequenced from one sample in a study of prognosis after radiotherapy for stage I lung cancer. Researchers used two-round multiplex PCR to amplify TCR beta CDR3 starting from genomic DNA. For every TRBV and TRBJ gene, a specific primer was used in first-round PCR. TCRdb fed the multiplex PCR reads into MiXCR, producing one record per CDR3 protein. The repertoire holds tens of thousands of distinct CDR3 sequences, with approximately 42% as singletons. Material: PBMCs, obtained before or after stereotactic body radiation therapy (not recorded which). The receptors were sampled from a donor of 50 years or more with non-small cell lung cancer.

The table lists this clonotype with many counts. This chain uses TRBV4-2 with TRBJ1-2; TRBD1 matches at 7 bases. The CDR3 runs 16 residues. V shed 1 base and J 2 bases; nucleotides not matched to a gene: 7. Germline values: CDR1 LGHNA, CDR2 YNFKEQ. The CDR3 here is CASSQAGTAENYGYTF. The CDR3 DNA follows: TGTGCCAGCAGCCAAGCTGGGACAGCGGAAAACTATGGCTACACCTTC.

This clonotype was counted many times. One end of the junction varies from germline; a read error may be responsible. J is TRBJ1-2 and V is TRBV28, with 10 bases matching TRBD1. This CDR3 is 12 amino acids long. From germline, CDR1 is MDHEN and CDR2 SYDVKM. The CDR3 is CASSLGQGSLDF. CDR3 nucleotides: TGTGCCAGCAGTTTGGGACAGGGGTCCCTCGACTTC.

This clonotype showed up many times. The chain links TRBV7-9 to TRBJ1-1; D is perhaps TRBD1 (5 bases). Trimming removed 1 base from V and 0 bases from J, with 9 bases in between. The length of the CDR3 is 15 residues. Germline CDR1 SEHNR, CDR2 FQNEAQ (reference sequence). CDR3 sequence (DNA): TGTGCCAGCAGCTTAGGGAGACAGATGAACACTGAAGCTTTCTTT. Its translation is CASSLGRQMNTEAFF.

This clonotype was seen at least ten times. The V and J genes are TRBV4-2 and TRBJ2-7, with TRBD2 matching 10 bases. J lost 3 bases, V lost 0 bases, and 11 bases had no gene match. Germline CDR1 and CDR2: LGHNA and YNFKEQ. The CDR3 runs 18 residues. Here the CDR3 DNA reads TGTGCCAGCAGCCAAGAGTGGCGGGCTAGCGGGAGTCGCTACGAGCAGTACTTC. This gives the protein CASSQEWRASGSRYEQYF.

The sample holds one count of this clonotype. This chain links TRBV4-3 with TRBJ2-3, with no clear D. Per germline, CDR1 LGHNA and CDR2 YSLEER. There are 14 residues in the CDR3. V was cut by 3 bases and J by 6 bases, with 13 bases left in between. The CDR3 DNA sequence: TGCGCCAGCAGCCATGTAGGGCCTGCGGATACGCAGTATTTT. Its protein is CASSHVGPADTQYF.

This clonotype has ten or more counts. The chain joins TRBV15 to TRBJ1-1, with a weak D call TRBD1 (6 bases). Trimming left V 3 bases short and J 8 bases short, with 13 bases between. This CDR3 comprises 13 residues. Looked up from germline, CDR1 is LNHNV and CDR2 is YYDKDF (reference sequence). As DNA, the CDR3 is TGTGCCACCAGCAGGAAGGCGGGGACAGAAGCTTTCTTT. It is translated as CATSRKAGTEAFF.

This clonotype occurred many times. V is TRBV7-2 and J is TRBJ2-3; 7 bases line up with TRBD2. V shed 1 base, J shed 1 base, and the junction held 5 bases outside the gene matches. Per the germline V gene, CDR1 is SGHTA and CDR2 is FQGNSA. This CDR3 is 16 amino acids long. The CDR3 loop reads CASSLVGLGGTDTQYF. The DNA for the CDR3 is TGTGCCAGCAGCTTAGTTGGACTAGGTGGCACAGATACGCAGTATTTT.

Remarks on this clonotype: One base away lies a much larger clone, so this may be a sequencing read error. The rearrangement joins TRBV19 to TRBJ1-4; possible D gene TRBD1, 6 bases. Germline CDR1 and CDR2: LNHDA and SQIVND (reference sequence). This CDR3 contains 15 residues. CDR3 protein: CASSIDNRVLEKLSF. The CDR3 DNA reads TGTGCCAGTAGTATAGACAACAGGGTTCTCGAAAAACTGTCTTTT.

This clonotype was detected many times. V and J are TRBV12-3 or TRBV12-4 and TRBJ2-7; tentative D call: TRBD2 (5 bases). V lost 4 bases to trimming and J lost 2 bases, with 12 bases between them. The CDR3 is 14 amino acids. The CDR3 DNA is TGTGCCAGCAGTTCCTCCAGCGGAGCCTACGAGCAGTACTTC. It yields the protein CASSSSSGAYEQYF.

This clonotype was seen at least ten times. The rearrangement joins TRBV4-3 to TRBJ1-2, with D perhaps matching TRBD1 (5 bases). The germline V gene has CDR1 LGHNA and CDR2 YSLEER. Trimming stripped 4 bases from V and 2 bases from J, with 17 bases between. This CDR3 contains 16 residues. CDR3 DNA: TGCGCCAGCAGCCCAGGACCCGGGACGGTCAACTATGGCTACACCTTC. Translating gives CASSPGPGTVNYGYTF.

Worth noting for this clonotype: Mismatch with germline at one junction end may stem from a read error. The chain recombines TRBV14 with TRBJ2-7, with D perhaps matching TRBD2 (5 bases). This CDR3 is 15 amino acids long. The germline CDR1 and CDR2 sequences are SGHDN and FVKESK. The CDR3 reads CASSRDRVRDYEKYF. The CDR3 coding sequence is TGTGCCAGCAGCCGCGACCGGGTTCGGGATTACGAGAAGTACTTC.

This clonotype was observed many times. A read error may explain this, as a much larger clone is one base away. The V and J genes are TRBV30 and TRBJ1-5; possible D gene TRBD1, 6 bases. CDR3 length equals 14 residues. Germline CDR1 and CDR2: GTSNPN and SVGIG (reference sequence). CDR3: CAWRSSGGGQSQHF. In DNA, the CDR3 is TGTGCCTGGAGGTCGTCGGGGGGCGGTCAGTCCCAGCATTTT.

V usage is TRBV11-2 and J usage is TRBJ2-7, with TRBD2 matching 8 bases. Germline V gives CDR1 SGHAT, CDR2 FQNNGV. CDR3 length equals 14 residues. V lost 5 bases to trimming and J lost 4 bases; unmatched junction nucleotides: 7. The CDR3 loop is CASSPGLGTYEQYF. The CDR3 coding sequence is TGTGCCAGCAGCCCGGGACTAGGGACTTACGAGCAGTACTTC.

The CDR3, as DNA: TGCAGTGCTTCACAGGGTGACTATGGCTACACCTTC. Residues: CSASQGDYGYTF. This sequence joins TRBV20-1 and TRBJ1-2, with D possibly TRBD1 on 6 matching bases. V shed 5 bases and J shed 3 bases, with 10 bases lying between them. Germline values: CDR1 DFQATT, CDR2 SNEGSKA (reference sequence). The CDR3 runs to 12 residues.

V and J are TRBV20-1 and TRBJ2-3, with TRBD2 matching over 12 bases. Germline trimming cut 6 bases from V and 3 bases from J; bases unmatched to any gene: 13. The CDR3 covers 17 residues. CDR1 DFQATT and CDR2 SNEGSKA come from the germline V gene (reference sequence). CDR3 nucleotides: TGCAGTGCACGAAAGTCTAGCGGGAGGGCCGAAACAGATACGCAGTATTTT. Its protein is CSARKSSGRAETDTQYF.

This clonotype was counted at least ten times. This chain uses TRBV12-3 or TRBV12-4 with TRBJ2-1; 8 bases line up with TRBD2. With 4 bases clipped from V and 5 bases from J, the junction kept 7 bases outside the gene matches. The CDR3 is made up of 15 amino acids. The CDR3 sequence is CASSSSSGFNNEQFF. The DNA of the CDR3 is TGTGCCAGCAGTTCTTCTAGCGGGTTCAACAATGAGCAGTTCTTC.

Many counts were recorded for this clonotype. This chain connects TRBV6-1 to TRBJ2-1; D gene ambiguous. CDR1 and CDR2 from the germline V gene are MNHNS and SASEGT. V lost 7 bases and J 1 base, leaving 8 bases between the germline ends. This CDR3 comprises 13 residues. The CDR3 sequence is CASTVGSYNEQFF. CDR3 nucleotide sequence: TGTGCCAGCACAGTCGGGTCCTACAATGAGCAGTTCTTC.